Shown below are 2 T cell receptor beta chains from a single sample sequenced in a study of blood T cell repertoires in COVID-19. Libraries were prepared by immunoSEQ multiplex PCR; TCRdb keeps only in-frame clonotypes and omits some of them. The sample records 200,000 to 250,000 clones, 85% to 90% being singletons. The sequenced sample consisted of peripheral blood. Receptor source: a man aged 18 to 29 with active or convalescent COVID-19.

The CDR3 region is CAISESTAIGEKLFF. CDR3 sequence (DNA): TGTGCCATCAGTGAGTCGACAGCCATCGGAGAAAAACTGTTTTTT. The rearrangement uses TRBV10-3 and TRBJ1-4; a possible D gene is TRBD1 (5 bases). This CDR3 is 15 amino acids long. The germline CDR1 and CDR2 sequences are ENHRY and SYGVKD. Trimming removed 0 bases at V and 8 bases at J, with 13 bases between.

This chain connects TRBV6-2 or TRBV6-3 to TRBJ2-5, with D possibly matching TRBD2 (5 bases). The CDR3 has 15 residues. Germline V gene data show CDR1 as MNHEY and CDR2 as SVGEGT. Trimming stripped 5 bases from V and 7 bases from J, with 20 bases between. The DNA of the CDR3 is TGTGCCAGCAGTCATAGCGACGGCACGAGGTTGACCCAGTACTTC. It translates to CASSHSDGTRLTQYF.